The 26 T cell receptor beta chains presented below share a single source sample, sequenced in a study of CD8 T cells in ankylosing spondylitis. Using its own MiXCR run on the 5' RACE reads, TCRdb lists one record per CDR3 protein. Counted here are about 300,000 distinct CDR3 sequences, under 25% occurring once; the ten biggest clones make up about 4%. The source material was blood, either unsorted or a sorted T cell fraction (not recorded which). These receptors were taken from a female donor with ankylosing spondylitis or in good health (not recorded which).

The rearrangement links TRBV7-2 to TRBJ1-2; D is possibly TRBD1 (5 bases). The CDR3 loop spans 14 amino acids. Germline CDR1 is SGHTA and CDR2 is FQGNSA. Between the trimmed V and J ends, which lost 2 bases and 3 bases, there was a span of 10 bases. The CDR3 reads CASSLWGDDYGYTF. The CDR3 coding sequence is TGTGCCAGCAGCTTATGGGGGGACGACTATGGCTACACCTTC.

This clonotype was detected only a few times. This chain uses TRBV5-6 with TRBJ2-1, with 11 bases matching TRBD1. Looked up from germline, CDR1 is SGHDT and CDR2 is YYEEEE. This CDR3 has 17 residues. Trimming removed 2 bases from V and 4 bases from J; junction bases left unmatched: 8. The CDR3 DNA sequence: TGTGCCAGCAGCTTCGGGACAGGGGGGCAACCGTACAATGAGCAGTTCTTC. This encodes CASSFGTGGQPYNEQFF.

The CDR3 protein is CASSLGGVETQYF. CDR3 coding DNA: TGTGCCAGCAGCTTGGGGGGCGTAGAGACCCAGTACTTC. The chain recombines TRBV13 with TRBJ2-5; tentatively, D is TRBD1 or TRBD2 (6 bases each). The CDR3 sequence is 13 residues long. The V end was cut by 3 bases, the J end by 4 bases, with 9 bases between. Per the germline V gene, CDR1 is PRHDT and CDR2 is FYEKMQ (reference sequence).

This clonotype appeared many times. Here the CDR3 reads CSARDHYNEQFF. CDR3 DNA sequence: TGCAGTGCTAGAGATCACTACAATGAGCAGTTCTTC. The chain is built from TRBV20-1 and TRBJ2-1, with no clear D. The V gene's germline CDR1 is DFQATT and CDR2 SNEGSKA (reference sequence). Trimming removed 0 bases at V and 3 bases at J, with 3 bases between. The CDR3 runs to 12 residues.

The V gene is TRBV20-1, the J gene TRBJ2-3; no definite D call. Trimming took off 6 bases at V and 11 bases at J, with 27 bases between the two ends. Germline V gene data show CDR1 as DFQATT and CDR2 as SNEGSKA (reference sequence). The CDR3 runs to 15 residues. The chain's CDR3 is CSASDPRLPGWGQYF. The CDR3 coding sequence is TGCAGTGCCAGCGACCCTCGGCTACCGGGTTGGGGGCAGTATTTT.

The chain couples TRBV9 to TRBJ2-1, with 8 positions matching TRBD2. Germline values: CDR1 SGDLS, CDR2 YYNGEE. This CDR3 contains 16 residues. J lost 8 bases, V lost 0 bases, and 10 bases had no gene match. The CDR3 loop reads CASSVGGLAGWDEQFF. CDR3 DNA sequence: TGTGCCAGCAGCGTAGGAGGTCTAGCGGGTTGGGATGAGCAGTTCTTC.

This clonotype occurred a few times. The chain recombines TRBV7-2 with TRBJ1-2, with unresolved D. This CDR3 spans 14 amino acids. V was clipped by 6 bases and J by 1 base, with 12 bases between them. Germline values: CDR1 SGHTA, CDR2 FQGNSA. Written as DNA, the CDR3 is TGTGCCAGCAGTCAGGCCGGGTTTAACTATGGCTACACCTTC. It yields the protein CASSQAGFNYGYTF.

The sample holds many counts of this clonotype. The chain links TRBV20-1 to TRBJ2-5; D possibly corresponds to TRBD2 (5 bases). This CDR3 has 12 amino acids. Trimming took 6 bases from V and 7 from J, leaving 15 bases between them. Germline V gene data show CDR1 as DFQATT and CDR2 as SNEGSKA (reference sequence). The CDR3 spells CSAAGLEGTQYF. The DNA for the CDR3 is TGCAGTGCCGCTGGGCTAGAGGGGACCCAGTACTTC.

This clonotype was seen many times. The rearrangement links TRBV29-1 to TRBJ2-1; D perhaps matches TRBD2 (5 bases). The ends were cut back, 4 bases at V and 10 bases at J, with 17 bases in the middle. Germline assignment: CDR1 SQVTM and CDR2 ANQGSEA. The CDR3 totals 13 residues. The CDR3 DNA reads TGCAGCGTTGGAGGGTCGGGCATTTGGGAGCAGTTCTTC. This translates into CSVGGSGIWEQFF.

This clonotype has ten or more counts. V is TRBV12-3 or TRBV12-4 and J is TRBJ2-7, with TRBD2 matching over 10 bases. Losses at the gene ends were 2 bases for V and 7 bases for J; bases not matched to a gene: 8. The CDR3 extends over 15 amino acids. CDR3 nucleotide sequence: TGTGCCAGCAGTTTACTCCTAGCGGGAGTGTTTGAGCAGTACTTC. Translating gives CASSLLLAGVFEQYF.

This clonotype was found a few times. The chain is built from TRBV6-1 and TRBJ2-5, with 8 bases lining up with TRBD1. Trimming cost V 6 bases and J 7 bases; bases outside gene matches: 10. Germline loops: CDR1 MNHNS, CDR2 SASEGT. The CDR3 is made up of 14 amino acids. The CDR3: CASRSDRESWTQYF. Here the CDR3 DNA reads TGTGCCAGCAGATCGGACAGGGAAAGTTGGACCCAGTACTTC.

This clonotype has only a few counts. The V call is TRBV2, the J call TRBJ2-3; D might be TRBD1 (6 bases). V dropped 8 bases and J dropped 2 bases, with 14 bases sitting between them. The CDR3 is 14 amino acids. Germline V gives CDR1 SNHLY, CDR2 FYNNEI. The CDR3 DNA reads as TGTGCCAGCGCCCAGGGGAGTCTCACAGATACGCAGTATTTT. As protein: CASAQGSLTDTQYF.

This clonotype was observed a handful of times. This sequence joins TRBV12-3 or TRBV12-4 and TRBJ1-4; the D gene is possibly TRBD1 (5 bases). Trimming took off 3 bases at V and 7 bases at J, with 6 bases between the two ends. CDR3 size: 12 residues. CDR3: CASSFGGEKLFF. CDR3 DNA: TGTGCCAGCAGTTTTGGGGGTGAAAAACTGTTTTTT.

The rearrangement joins TRBV25-1 to TRBJ1-1; 7 bases agree with TRBD1. This CDR3 has 13 residues. The J segment lost 8 bases and the V segment lost 5 bases, leaving 8 bases of the junction unmatched. Germline V gene sequence: CDR1 MGHDK, CDR2 SYGVNS. The CDR3: CASSPDRDWEAFF. CDR3 DNA: TGTGCCAGCAGTCCCGACAGGGATTGGGAAGCTTTCTTT.

The rearrangement joins TRBV6-2 or TRBV6-3 to TRBJ2-1; 7 positions match TRBD2. The CDR3 contains 15 residues. V trimming: 2 bases; J trimming: 6 bases; junction bases outside the gene matches: 7. CDR1 and CDR2 (germline): MNHEY, SVGEGT. The CDR3 loop reads CASSYISGPINEQFF. For the CDR3, the DNA is TGTGCCAGCAGTTACATTAGCGGGCCCATCAATGAGCAGTTCTTC.

The chain uses TRBV10-3 and TRBJ2-4, with 7 bases that match TRBD1. The ends lost 3 bases at V and 3 bases at J; junction bases unmatched: 5. The CDR3 sequence is 15 residues long. Germline CDR1 is ENHRY and CDR2 is SYGVKD. The CDR3 region is CAISDPRQGKNIQYF. The CDR3 DNA follows: TGTGCCATCAGTGACCCCAGACAGGGCAAAAACATTCAGTACTTC.

As to this clonotype: Mismatch with germline at one junction end may stem from a read error. The chain links TRBV7-2 to TRBJ2-7; TRBD1 matches at 7 bases. This CDR3 region has 15 residues. Germline V gives CDR1 SGHTA, CDR2 FQGNSA. The CDR3 spells CDSSQGVLESYEQYF. In DNA, the CDR3 is TGTGACAGCAGCCAGGGGGTTCTAGAATCCTACGAGCAGTACTTC.

The rearrangement links TRBV7-6 to TRBJ1-1; D gene ambiguous. Trimming removed 2 bases at V and 6 bases at J, with 13 bases between. CDR1 is SGHVS and CDR2 is FNYEAQ in the germline V gene. This CDR3 has 14 residues. The chain's CDR3 is CASSLYGKYPEAFF. For the CDR3, the DNA is TGTGCCAGCAGCTTATACGGGAAGTACCCTGAAGCTTTCTTT.

The rearrangement links TRBV29-1 to TRBJ2-2, with 9 bases lining up with TRBD1. The V gene end was trimmed by 7 bases and the J gene end by 4 bases; junction bases not matched to a gene: 4. CDR1 is SQVTM, CDR2 ANQGSEA, per germline. The CDR3 length is 13 residues. The CDR3 DNA reads TGCAGCGGGGGGACAGGGAGCACCGGGGAGCTGTTTTTT. It translates to CSGGTGSTGELFF.

V gene TRBV5-1 combines with J gene TRBJ2-5, with D unresolved. Germline V lookup: CDR1 SGHRS, CDR2 YFSETQ. The CDR3 runs to 14 residues. The V and J ends lost 0 bases and 2 bases respectively, with 8 bases between them. The DNA for the CDR3 is TGCGCCAGCAGCTTGGGAACTGGGCAAGAGACCCAGTACTTC. Translated: CASSLGTGQETQYF.

This clonotype showed up just a few times. J is TRBJ1-1 and V is TRBV3-1, with D possibly being TRBD1 (6 bases). Germline V CDR1 and CDR2: LGHDT, YNNKEL (reference sequence). With 0 bases removed from V and 8 bases from J, the gap between germline ends came to 13 bases. The CDR3 extends over 14 amino acids. The CDR3 sequence is CASSQDLTGDEAFF. As DNA, the CDR3 is TGTGCCAGCAGCCAAGATTTGACAGGCGACGAAGCTTTCTTT.

The V and J genes are TRBV25-1 and TRBJ2-2; 10 bases are a match to TRBD2. The CDR3 sequence is 18 residues long. After removal of 0 bases from V and 6 bases from J, the junction contained 10 bases not matched to a gene. Germline values: CDR1 MGHDK, CDR2 SYGVNS. For the CDR3, the DNA is TGTGCCAGCAGTGAATATGGAGCGGGAGGGCCAAGGTCCGGGGAGCTGTTTTTT. It specifies CASSEYGAGGPRSGELFF.

For the CDR3, the DNA is TGTGCCAGCAGCTTTGGCGTTAGCTCCTACAATGAGCAGTTCTTC. It specifies CASSFGVSSYNEQFF. V gene TRBV7-6 combines with J gene TRBJ2-1; no clear D gene. Germline values: CDR1 SGHVS, CDR2 FNYEAQ. The CDR3 is made up of 15 amino acids. Trimming pared 3 bases from V and 0 bases from J, leaving 9 bases between.

The gene calls are TRBV29-1 and TRBJ1-1, with D possibly TRBD1 on 5 matching bases. This CDR3 has 14 amino acids. Per the germline V gene, CDR1 is SQVTM and CDR2 is ANQGSEA. Trimming stripped 7 bases from V and 0 bases from J, with 15 bases between. The CDR3, as DNA: TGCAGCGCGGGGGGACGGGGGATGAACACTGAAGCTTTCTTT. Encoded protein: CSAGGRGMNTEAFF.

This clonotype was observed a handful of times. The chain employs TRBV7-2 and TRBJ2-3; D unclear. Trimming removed 5 bases at V and 2 bases at J, with 11 bases between. Per germline, CDR1 SGHTA and CDR2 FQGNSA. The CDR3 spans 14 residues. Written as DNA, the CDR3 is TGTGCCAGCAGCCCTCGACGAGACACAGATACGCAGTATTTT. Translation: CASSPRRDTDTQYF.

The table lists this clonotype with many counts. The rearrangement joins TRBV29-1 to TRBJ2-1; no reliable D call. The CDR3 loop spans 12 amino acids. V was clipped by 6 bases and J by 1 base, with 7 bases between them. In germline, CDR1 is SQVTM, CDR2 ANQGSEA. This CDR3 reads CSVVESYNEQFF. DNA for the CDR3: TGCAGCGTAGTGGAATCCTACAATGAGCAGTTCTTC.